Here is one T cell receptor (beta chain) with its context. Antigen: not known. These data originate in a study of T cells in Graves' hyperthyroidism and ophthalmopathy. Patients were excluded because of uncontrolled infection, other autoimmune disease, pregnancy or lactation. Extraction of PBMCs used 9 to 10 ml of fresh peripheral blood. The V gene lost 0 bases and the J gene lost 0 bases, with 8 bases spanning the gap. Germline V gives CDR1 MNHEY, CDR2 SVGAGI. This CDR3 is 15 amino acids long. Study-wide findings and caveats: Progression to ophthalmopathy was predicted a median of roughly 6.5 months early. Classification by a 13 V-J model distinguished ophthalmopathy from stable hyperthyroidism.

RNA transcripts served as the template for amplifying TCR beta CDR3 regions. A set of HTBI primers served as the primers for a first-round RT-PCR of the TCR CDR3. TCRdb recomputed calls from the multiplex PCR reads with MiXCR, one row per CDR3 protein. The table lists roughly 380,000 distinct CDR3 sequences, over 11% of them singletons. V gene TRBV6-5 combines with J gene TRBJ1-2; the D gene is possibly TRBD1 (5 bases). The sample was blood. This sequence originates from a woman aged 55-69 years with Graves' hyperthyroidism. CDR3 nucleotides: TGTGCCAGCAGTTACTCCCTGACAGCTAACTATGGCTACACCTTC. This gives the protein CASSYSLTANYGYTF.